Detailed here is one T cell receptor beta chain. Its target is unknown. The entry originates in a study of radiotherapy plus CTLA-4 blockade in lung cancer. Overall study: Objective responses were documented in around 18% of patients, with disease control in 31%. Study findings and constraints: The study found tumor-derived TCR clones expanded in blood after radiotherapy plus ipilimumab.

The CDR3 spans 11 residues. Trimming left V 6 bases short and J 5 bases short, with 7 bases between. CDR1 is MNHEY and CDR2 is SVGAGI in the germline V gene. Generated by immunoSEQ multiplex PCR, the TCRdb table keeps only in-frame clones and is missing some. The sample shows 95,000 to 150,000 clones, over 80% of them seen only once. The material sequenced was peripheral blood, taken from a patient treated with radiotherapy plus ipilimumab. The receptor's source is a human donor with non-small cell lung cancer that progressed on radiotherapy plus ipilimumab. This sequence joins TRBV6-5 and TRBJ1-2, with D hard to call. The CDR3 is CASSPEYGYTF. The DNA of the CDR3 is TGTGCCAGCAGCCCAGAGTATGGCTACACCTTC.